The 30 T cell receptor beta chains given below trace back to one sample, sequenced in a study of blood T cell repertoires in COVID-19. TCRdb's table, derived via immunoSEQ multiplex PCR, lists solely in-frame clones and lacks some. Of about 120,000 clones in the sample, around 80% were seen once. Sequencing was performed on peripheral blood. These receptors came from a man between 70 and 80 years old with active or convalescent COVID-19.

V gene TRBV24-1 combines with J gene TRBJ2-1; 8 positions agree with TRBD1. J lost 5 bases, V lost 5 bases, and 7 bases had no gene match. The CDR3 loop spans 15 amino acids. Germline lookup yields CDR1 KGHDR and CDR2 SFDVKD. CDR3 DNA: TGTGCCACCAGTGGGTGGACAGGGCGAAACAATGAGCAGTTCTTC. As protein: CATSGWTGRNNEQFF.

The V call is TRBV3-1 (or the pseudogene TRBV3-2), the J call TRBJ2-5; tentatively, D is TRBD1 (6 bases). The CDR3 consists of 17 residues. CDR1 is LGHDT, CDR2 YNNKEL, per germline (reference sequence). V lost 3 bases and J lost 0, with 17 bases in between. CDR3 residues: CASSQPWGRGYQETQYF. The CDR3 nucleotides read TGTGCCAGCAGCCAGCCCTGGGGGCGAGGGTACCAAGAGACCCAGTACTTC.

The chain couples TRBV19 to TRBJ1-3; D perhaps matches TRBD1 (6 bases). Trimming shortened V by 3 bases and J by 4 bases, and 13 bases separated the two germline ends. Germline V gives CDR1 LNHDA, CDR2 SQIVND (reference sequence). The CDR3 is 15 residues long. As DNA, the CDR3 is TGTGCCAGTAGTATCCTCAGGGGTTTCGGAAACACCATATATTTT. Translated, it gives CASSILRGFGNTIYF.

The chain employs TRBV6-6 and TRBJ1-1; D gene uncertain. Trimming shortened V by 7 bases and J by 2 bases, and 11 bases separated the two germline ends. The CDR3 sequence is 13 residues long. Germline V lookup: CDR1 MNHNY, CDR2 SVGAGI (reference sequence). CDR3 nucleotide sequence: TGTGCCAGCACTCTAACTACTAACACTGAAGCTTTCTTT. Its protein is CASTLTTNTEAFF.

The chain joins TRBV7-8 to TRBJ2-7, with 13 nucleotides matching TRBD2. Germline V CDR1 and CDR2: SGHVS, FQNEAQ. This CDR3 is 17 amino acids long. The V segment lost 1 base and the J segment 3 bases; nucleotides outside the gene matches: 6. DNA of the CDR3: TGTGCCAGCAGCTTAGTAGTGGGACTAGCGGGAAGCTACGAGCAGTACTTC. The encoded protein is CASSLVVGLAGSYEQYF.

V usage is TRBV5-1 and J usage is TRBJ2-1, with D perhaps TRBD2 (6 bases). CDR1 is SGHRS, CDR2 YFSETQ, per germline. Trimming removed 0 bases from V and 7 bases from J, with 8 bases in between. This CDR3 is 13 amino acids long. CDR3: CASSLEGRNEQFF. CDR3 coding DNA: TGCGCCAGCAGCTTGGAAGGGAGGAATGAGCAGTTCTTC. Combining the CDR3 with reference TRBV5-1 and TRBJ2-1 gives the whole variable domain KAGVTQTPRYLIKTRGQQVTLSCSPISGHRSVSWYQQTPGQGLQFLFEYFSETQRNKGNFPGRFSGRQFSNSRSEMNVSTLELGDSALYLCASSLEGRNEQFFGPGTRLTVL.

A single count supports this clone. CDR3 sequence (DNA): TGTGCCAGCAGCCTAAATTGGGACAGGCTGTCCAACGTCCTGACTTTC. This sequence encodes CASSLNWDRLSNVLTF. The chain uses TRBV11-2 and TRBJ2-6; 8 bases are shared with TRBD1. Trimming took 5 bases from V and 8 from J; bases not matched to a gene: 11. Germline V gene data show CDR1 as SGHAT and CDR2 as FQNNGV. CDR3 length: 16 amino acids. Full variable domain (remainder filled in from reference TRBV11-2 and TRBJ2-6): EAGVAQSPRYKIIEKRQSVAFWCNPISGHATLYWYQQILGQGPKLLIQFQNNGVVDDSQLPKDRFSAERLKGVDSTLKIQPAKLEDSAVYLCASSLNWDRLSNVLTFGAGSRLTVL.

The V call is TRBV9, the J call TRBJ1-6; no reliable D call. The ends were cut back, 3 bases at V and 11 bases at J, with 6 bases in the middle. Looked up from germline, CDR1 is SGDLS and CDR2 is YYNGEE. The CDR3 consists of 11 residues. CDR3 amino acids: CASSERPPLHF. CDR3 DNA: TGTGCCAGCAGCGAGCGGCCACCCCTCCACTTT.

The rearrangement joins TRBV7-2 to TRBJ2-1, with 7 bases identical to TRBD2. Germline values: CDR1 SGHTA, CDR2 FQGNSA. The CDR3 has 16 amino acids. The V and J ends lost 5 bases and 6 bases, in that order; junction bases with no gene match: 13. CDR3 in amino acids: CASSKYSTSSGNEQFF. CDR3 nucleotide sequence: TGTGCCAGCAGCAAATACTCCACCTCTAGCGGCAATGAGCAGTTCTTC.

This rearrangement joins TRBV14 to TRBJ2-3; D unresolved. Germline loops: CDR1 SGHDN, CDR2 FVKESK. This CDR3 comprises 12 residues. V was trimmed by 2 bases and J by 3 bases, leaving 3 bases between them. The CDR3 sequence: CASSQSTDTQYF. CDR3 in DNA: TGTGCCAGCAGCCAATCTACAGATACGCAGTATTTT.

This chain links TRBV7-9 with TRBJ2-1; 9 nucleotides line up with TRBD2. V shed 3 bases, J shed 8 bases, and the junction held 11 bases outside the gene matches. Looked up from germline, CDR1 is SEHNR and CDR2 is FQNEAQ (reference sequence). The CDR3 spans 16 residues. DNA of the CDR3: TGTGCCAGCAGCTTGGGCGGGGGGGCTGTAGTCGATGAGCAGTTCTTC. As protein: CASSLGGGAVVDEQFF.

The chain recombines TRBV11-3 with TRBJ2-7; maybe TRBD1 (5 bases). Germline V gives CDR1 SGHNT, CDR2 YENEEA. CDR3 length: 14 amino acids. Between the trimmed V and J ends, which lost 1 base and 1 base, there was a span of 8 bases. The CDR3 here is CASSLVQGSYEQYF. CDR3 in DNA: TGTGCCAGCAGCTTAGTTCAGGGATCCTACGAGCAGTACTTC. The full variable domain, with the rest looked up from reference TRBV11-3 and TRBJ2-7, is EAGVVQSPRYKIIEKKQPVAFWCNPISGHNTLYWYLQNLGQGPELLIRYENEEAVDDSQLPKDRFSAERLKGVDSTLKIQPAELGDSAVYLCASSLVQGSYEQYFGPGTRLTVT.

The V and J genes are TRBV18 and TRBJ1-5; possible D gene TRBD1, 6 bases. CDR1 and CDR2 (germline): KGHSH, LQKENI. V gave up 3 bases and J gave up 0 bases, with 9 bases separating them. This CDR3 has 15 residues. CDR3 bases: TGTGCCAGCTCACCCCCAGGGGATAGCAATCAGCCCCAGCATTTT. Translation: CASSPPGDSNQPQHF.

This chain connects TRBV6-8 to TRBJ2-7; D gene unclear. V dropped 0 bases and J dropped 4 bases, with 13 bases sitting between them. Germline CDR1 MNHGY, CDR2 SAAAGT. The CDR3 has 15 amino acids. The CDR3 here is CASSYSKKCRYEQYF. The CDR3 region has the DNA TGTGCCAGCAGTTACTCGAAAAAGTGTAGATACGAGCAGTACTTC.

This chain connects TRBV19 to TRBJ2-7, with 11 bases aligning to TRBD2. The CDR3 runs 21 residues. Germline V gene data show CDR1 as LNHDA and CDR2 as SQIVND (reference sequence). V was pared by 3 bases and J by 0 bases, with 19 bases of the junction left unmatched. The CDR3 sequence: CASSIWWIPGLADLSSYEQYF. In DNA, the CDR3 is TGTGCCAGTAGTATTTGGTGGATCCCGGGACTAGCGGATTTAAGCTCCTACGAGCAGTACTTC.

The chain carries TRBV19 and TRBJ1-5; TRBD1 matches 7 bases. This CDR3 spans 16 amino acids. CDR1 and CDR2 (germline): LNHDA, SQIVND (reference sequence). J was trimmed by 2 bases and V by 4 bases; bases with no gene match: 8. In DNA form, the CDR3 reads TGTGCCAGTAGTACGACAGTAACAGGGGGCAATCAGCCCCAGCATTTT. This codes for CASSTTVTGGNQPQHF.

The CDR3 here is CASIVGRGIEAFF. In DNA, the CDR3 is TGTGCCAGTATAGTCGGAAGGGGGATTGAAGCTTTCTTT. The V and J genes are TRBV6-6 and TRBJ1-1, with D possibly being TRBD1 (6 bases). Germline CDR1 and CDR2: MNHNY and SVGAGI (reference sequence). Trimming stripped 9 bases from V and 7 bases from J, with 18 bases between. The CDR3 totals 13 residues.

This chain joins TRBV28 and TRBJ1-6, with no clear D. V was pared by 5 bases and J by 8 bases, with 10 bases between. The CDR3 length is 13 residues. Germline CDR1 and CDR2: MDHEN and SYDVKM. CDR3 region: CASSERAHSPLHF. CDR3 coding DNA: TGTGCCAGCAGTGAACGAGCCCATTCACCCCTCCACTTT.

This clone was picked up many times. The chain carries TRBV30 and TRBJ1-5, with D unresolved. The germline V gene has CDR1 GTSNPN and CDR2 SVGIG (reference sequence). This CDR3 is built from 13 residues. With 2 bases removed from V and 6 bases from J, the gap between germline ends came to 11 bases. In DNA form, the CDR3 reads TGTGCCTGGAGTACCCGGGTTGGTCAGCCCCAGCATTTT. Translation: CAWSTRVGQPQHF.

The chain has TRBV27 and TRBJ1-3, with D unclear. Germline V lookup: CDR1 MNHEY, CDR2 SMNVEV (reference sequence). Trimming removed 6 bases from V and 0 bases from J, with 12 bases in between. CDR3 size: 15 residues. The CDR3 region is CASRREAGSGNTIYF. The CDR3 nucleotides are TGTGCCAGCAGGCGGGAAGCAGGCTCTGGAAACACCATATATTTT.

The genes are TRBV6-5 and TRBJ1-4, with D possibly TRBD1 on 6 matching bases. The CDR3 spans 12 residues. The germline V and J ends were trimmed by 11 bases and 9 bases, with 16 bases remaining between them. The germline gives CDR1 MNHEY, CDR2 SVGAGI. CDR3: CACRGGGKKLFF. In DNA form, the CDR3 reads TGTGCCTGCCGGGGGGGCGGGAAAAAACTGTTTTTT.

The J gene is TRBJ2-3, the V gene TRBV29-1, with D possibly being TRBD1 (5 bases). Germline V CDR1 and CDR2: SQVTM, ANQGSEA. The CDR3 is 11 residues long. CDR3 amino acids: CSIRVTDTQYF. In DNA form, the CDR3 reads TGCAGTATCAGGGTTACAGATACGCAGTATTTT.

This chain links TRBV14 with TRBJ1-1; tentatively, D is TRBD1 (5 bases). V was clipped by 4 bases and J by 1 base, with 7 bases between them. The CDR3 consists of 13 residues. Germline V gives CDR1 SGHDN, CDR2 FVKESK. The CDR3 sequence: CASSLQGNTEAFF. Here the CDR3 DNA reads TGTGCCAGCAGCCTTCAGGGGAACACTGAAGCTTTCTTT.

This clone appeared a few times. V usage is TRBV7-2 and J usage is TRBJ2-1; TRBD2 agrees at 12 bases. This CDR3 has 15 residues. V dropped 2 bases and J dropped 7; count of bases not matched to a gene: 3. Germline values: CDR1 SGHTA, CDR2 FQGNSA. The CDR3 is CASSLNGLAGNEQFF. DNA for the CDR3: TGTGCCAGCAGCTTAAATGGACTAGCGGGGAATGAGCAGTTCTTC.

The chain recombines TRBV30 with TRBJ1-2, with 10 bases matching TRBD1. The CDR3 is made up of 13 amino acids. Germline CDR1 reads GTSNPN; CDR2 reads SVGIG (reference sequence). J was trimmed by 8 bases and V by 0 bases; bases with no gene match: 3. CDR3 sequence reads: CAWSVTGGGGYTF. In DNA form, the CDR3 reads TGTGCCTGGAGTGTGACAGGGGGCGGGGGCTACACCTTC.

The J gene is TRBJ2-7, the V gene TRBV4-2; 7 bases map to TRBD1. Looked up from germline, CDR1 is LGHNA and CDR2 is YNFKEQ. The CDR3 is 14 residues long. The ends lost 2 bases at V and 3 bases at J; junction bases unmatched: 4. CDR3 sequence (DNA): TGTGCCAGCAGCCAATCGGACAGGAACTACGAGCAGTACTTC. The encoded protein is CASSQSDRNYEQYF.

The chain uses TRBV9 and TRBJ1-3; TRBD1 agrees at 7 bases. After removal of 0 bases from V and 6 bases from J, the junction contained 3 bases not matched to a gene. Germline V lookup: CDR1 SGDLS, CDR2 YYNGEE. This CDR3 is built from 14 residues. CDR3 sequence reads: CASSVGQGENTIYF. The CDR3, as DNA: TGTGCCAGCAGCGTAGGGCAGGGGGAAAACACCATATATTTT.

The V gene is TRBV24-1, the J gene TRBJ2-3; 13 bases fit TRBD2. Germline V gene sequence: CDR1 KGHDR, CDR2 SFDVKD. V lost 9 bases to trimming and J lost 6 bases; unmatched junction nucleotides: 5. This CDR3 contains 14 residues. This chain's CDR3 is CATAGLAGLDTQYF. The CDR3 DNA reads TGTGCCACCGCGGGACTAGCGGGATTGGATACGCAGTATTTT.

This chain joins TRBV12-3 or TRBV12-4 and TRBJ2-3; the match to TRBD1 covers 10 bases. CDR3 size: 12 residues. V dropped 5 bases and J dropped 14; count of bases not matched to a gene: 7. CDR3 in DNA: TGTGCCAGCAGTCCTCGACAGGGGGCGCCGTATTTT. It yields the protein CASSPRQGAPYF.

This chain joins TRBV7-2 and TRBJ2-2; TRBD2 aligns across 9 bases. The CDR3 runs 15 residues. Per the germline V gene, CDR1 is SGHTA and CDR2 is FQGNSA. Trimming removed 6 bases from V and 2 bases from J; junction bases left unmatched: 4. CDR3 in amino acids: CASRQTSGNTGELFF. As DNA, the CDR3 is TGTGCCAGCAGACAGACTAGCGGTAACACCGGGGAGCTGTTTTTT. The whole variable domain, remainder taken from reference TRBV7-2 and TRBJ2-2, is GAGVSQSPSNKVTEKGKDVELRCDPISGHTALYWYRQSLGQGLEFLIYFQGNSAPDKSGLPSDRFSAERTGGSVSTLTIQRTQQEDSAVYLCASRQTSGNTGELFFGEGSRLTVL.